This T cell receptor beta chain derives from a study of T cell changes during pregnancy in multiple sclerosis. Using immunoSEQ multiplex PCR, the repertoire was profiled, and TCRdb retains in-frame clones only, with some absent. The sample yields 15,000 to 20,000 clones, around 90% seen once. The sequence came from a female donor in good health, enrolled as a control in a pregnancy study. This specimen consisted of CD8+ T cells from peripheral blood mononuclear cells, obtained after pregnancy.

The CDR3 bases are TGTGCCAGCAGCTTAGAGTTACCCCGGGACACCATATATTTT. Amino acid sequence: CASSLELPRDTIYF. The chain has TRBV7-2 and TRBJ1-3; D gene unclear. Trimming stripped 1 base from V and 8 bases from J, with 12 bases between. This CDR3 is 14 amino acids long. Germline V CDR1 and CDR2: SGHTA, FQGNSA.